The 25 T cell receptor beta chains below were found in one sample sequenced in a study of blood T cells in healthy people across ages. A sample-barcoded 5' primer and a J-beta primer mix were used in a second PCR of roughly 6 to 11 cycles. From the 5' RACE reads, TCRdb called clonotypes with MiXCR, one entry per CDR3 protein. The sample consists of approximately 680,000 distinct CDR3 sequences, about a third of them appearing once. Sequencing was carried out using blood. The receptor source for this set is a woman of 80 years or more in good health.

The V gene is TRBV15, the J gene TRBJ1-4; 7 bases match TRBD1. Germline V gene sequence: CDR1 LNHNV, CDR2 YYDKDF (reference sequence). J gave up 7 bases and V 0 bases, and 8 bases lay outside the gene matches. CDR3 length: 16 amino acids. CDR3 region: CATSRDKRPGGEKLFF. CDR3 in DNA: TGTGCCACCAGCAGAGATAAAAGGCCAGGGGGTGAAAAACTGTTTTTT.

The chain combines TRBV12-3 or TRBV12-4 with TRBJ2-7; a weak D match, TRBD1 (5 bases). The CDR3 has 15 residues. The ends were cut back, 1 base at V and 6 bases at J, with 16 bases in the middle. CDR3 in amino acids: CASSLDPTIRGEQYF. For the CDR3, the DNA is TGTGCCAGCAGTTTAGACCCAACCATTAGGGGCGAGCAGTACTTC.

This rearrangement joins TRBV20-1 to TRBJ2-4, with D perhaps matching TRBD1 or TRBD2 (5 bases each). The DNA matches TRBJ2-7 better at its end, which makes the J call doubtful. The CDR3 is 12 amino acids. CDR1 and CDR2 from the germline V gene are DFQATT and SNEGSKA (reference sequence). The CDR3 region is CSAKGTVYEQYF. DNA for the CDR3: TGCAGTGCTAAGGGGACGGTCTACGAGCAGTACTTC.

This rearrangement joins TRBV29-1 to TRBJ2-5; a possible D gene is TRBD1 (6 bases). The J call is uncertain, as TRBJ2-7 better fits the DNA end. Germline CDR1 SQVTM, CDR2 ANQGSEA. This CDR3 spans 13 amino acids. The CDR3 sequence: CSVPTGSAYEQYF. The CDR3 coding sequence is TGCAGCGTCCCCACAGGGAGTGCCTACGAGCAGTACTTC.

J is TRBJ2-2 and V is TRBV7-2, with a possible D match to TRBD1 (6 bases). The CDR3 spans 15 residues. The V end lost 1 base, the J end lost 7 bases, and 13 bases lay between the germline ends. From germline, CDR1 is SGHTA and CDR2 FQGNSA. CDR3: CASSLDTGLGGELFF. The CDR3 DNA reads TGTGCCAGCAGCTTAGATACAGGGTTGGGCGGGGAGCTGTTTTTT.

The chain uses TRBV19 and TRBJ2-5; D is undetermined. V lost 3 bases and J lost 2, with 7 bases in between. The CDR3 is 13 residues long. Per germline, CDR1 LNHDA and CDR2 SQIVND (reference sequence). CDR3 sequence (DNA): TGTGCCAGTAGTATCGTTAATCAAGAGACCCAGTACTTC. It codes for CASSIVNQETQYF.

The CDR3 region has the DNA TGTGCCACCAGTGATTTCGGAAGGTACACCTTC. Protein sequence: CATSDFGRYTF. The chain combines TRBV24-1 with TRBJ1-2; no clear D gene. V lost 1 base and J 11 bases, leaving 7 bases between the germline ends. The V gene's germline CDR1 is KGHDR and CDR2 SFDVKD. The CDR3 extends over 11 amino acids.

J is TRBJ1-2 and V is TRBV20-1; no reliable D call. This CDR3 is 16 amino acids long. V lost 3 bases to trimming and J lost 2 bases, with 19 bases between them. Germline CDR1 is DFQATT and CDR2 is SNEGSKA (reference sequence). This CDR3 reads CSARDQRALVNYGYTF. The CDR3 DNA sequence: TGCAGTGCTAGGGATCAACGGGCATTAGTGAACTATGGCTACACCTTC.

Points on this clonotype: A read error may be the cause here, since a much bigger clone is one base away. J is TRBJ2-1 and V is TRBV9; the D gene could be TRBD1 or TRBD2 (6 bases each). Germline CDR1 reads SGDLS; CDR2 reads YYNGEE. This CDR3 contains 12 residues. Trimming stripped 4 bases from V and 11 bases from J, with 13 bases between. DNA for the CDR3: TGTGCCAGCAGCCCCAGGGGCGGGAAGCAGTTCTTC. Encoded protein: CASSPRGGKQFF.

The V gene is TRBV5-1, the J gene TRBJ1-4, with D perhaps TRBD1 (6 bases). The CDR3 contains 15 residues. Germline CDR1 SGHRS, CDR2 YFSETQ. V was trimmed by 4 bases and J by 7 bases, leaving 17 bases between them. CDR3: CASSGTGISGEKLFF. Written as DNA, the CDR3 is TGCGCCAGCAGCGGAACAGGGATATCTGGTGAAAAACTGTTTTTT. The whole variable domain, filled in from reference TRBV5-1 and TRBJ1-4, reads KAGVTQTPRYLIKTRGQQVTLSCSPISGHRSVSWYQQTPGQGLQFLFEYFSETQRNKGNFPGRFSGRQFSNSRSEMNVSTLELGDSALYLCASSGTGISGEKLFFGSGTQLSVL.

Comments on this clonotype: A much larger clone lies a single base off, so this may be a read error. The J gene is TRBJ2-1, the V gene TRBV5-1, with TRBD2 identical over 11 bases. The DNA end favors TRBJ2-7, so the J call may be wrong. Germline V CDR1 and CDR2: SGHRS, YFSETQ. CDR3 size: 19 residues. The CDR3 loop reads CASSLARASGGLSYNEQYF. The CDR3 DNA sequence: TGCGCCAGCAGCTTGGCCAGGGCTAGCGGGGGGCTTTCGTACAATGAGCAGTACTTC.

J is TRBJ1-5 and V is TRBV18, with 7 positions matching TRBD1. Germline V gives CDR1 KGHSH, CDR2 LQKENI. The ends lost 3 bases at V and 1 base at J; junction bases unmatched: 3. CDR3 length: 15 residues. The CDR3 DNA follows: TGTGCCAGCTCACCGGGACAGCTCAGCAATCAGCCCCAGCATTTT. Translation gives CASSPGQLSNQPQHF.

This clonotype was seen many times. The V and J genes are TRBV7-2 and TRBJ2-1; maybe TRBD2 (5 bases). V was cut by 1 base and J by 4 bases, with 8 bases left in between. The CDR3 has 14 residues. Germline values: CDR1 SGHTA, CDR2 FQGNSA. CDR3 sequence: CASSLGREYNEQFF. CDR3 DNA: TGTGCCAGCAGCTTAGGAAGGGAGTACAATGAGCAGTTCTTC.

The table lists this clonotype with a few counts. In DNA, the CDR3 is TGTGCCAGCAGTCCTACAGGGGCCCTCAATCAGCCCCAGCATTTT. Its translation: CASSPTGALNQPQHF. V and J are TRBV7-8 and TRBJ1-5; 7 positions agree with TRBD1. The germline V gene has CDR1 SGHVS and CDR2 FQNEAQ. Trimming at V came to 6 bases and at J to 3 bases, leaving 8 bases not matched to a gene. The CDR3 consists of 15 residues.

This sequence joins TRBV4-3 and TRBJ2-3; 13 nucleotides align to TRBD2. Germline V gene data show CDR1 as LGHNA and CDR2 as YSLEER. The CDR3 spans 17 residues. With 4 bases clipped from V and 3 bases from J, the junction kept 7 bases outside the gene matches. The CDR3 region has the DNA TGCGCCAGCAGCCGAACACTAGCGGGAGGGCCTACAGATACGCAGTATTTT. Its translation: CASSRTLAGGPTDTQYF.

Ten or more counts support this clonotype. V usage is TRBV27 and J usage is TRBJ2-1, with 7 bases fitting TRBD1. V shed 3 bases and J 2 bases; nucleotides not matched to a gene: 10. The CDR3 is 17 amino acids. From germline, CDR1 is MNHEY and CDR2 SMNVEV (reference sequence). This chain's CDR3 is CASSFISTGFAYNEQFF. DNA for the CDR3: TGTGCCAGCAGTTTTATCTCGACAGGGTTTGCCTACAATGAGCAGTTCTTC.

The CDR3 DNA follows: TGTGCCAGCAGCTACTTAGCGGACAGCTCCTACGAGCAGTACTTC. Translating it yields CASSYLADSSYEQYF. V gene TRBV11-1 combines with J gene TRBJ2-4; the D gene could be TRBD1 or TRBD2 (6 bases each). The last part of the DNA fits TRBJ2-7 better; the J call may be wrong. The germline V gene has CDR1 SGHAT and CDR2 FQDESV (reference sequence). This CDR3 spans 15 amino acids.

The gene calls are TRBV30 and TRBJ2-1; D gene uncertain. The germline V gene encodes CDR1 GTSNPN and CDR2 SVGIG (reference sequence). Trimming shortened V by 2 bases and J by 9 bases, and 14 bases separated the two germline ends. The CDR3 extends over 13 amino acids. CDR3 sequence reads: CAWSPQSCSEQFF. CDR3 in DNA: TGTGCCTGGAGTCCCCAATCCTGTAGTGAGCAGTTCTTC.

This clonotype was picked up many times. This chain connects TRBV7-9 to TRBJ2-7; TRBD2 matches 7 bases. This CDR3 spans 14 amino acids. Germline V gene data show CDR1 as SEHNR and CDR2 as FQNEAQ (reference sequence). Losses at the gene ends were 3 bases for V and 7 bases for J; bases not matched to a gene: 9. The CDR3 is CASSFQRRAGEQYF. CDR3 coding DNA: TGTGCCAGCAGCTTTCAGAGGAGAGCGGGGGAGCAGTACTTC.

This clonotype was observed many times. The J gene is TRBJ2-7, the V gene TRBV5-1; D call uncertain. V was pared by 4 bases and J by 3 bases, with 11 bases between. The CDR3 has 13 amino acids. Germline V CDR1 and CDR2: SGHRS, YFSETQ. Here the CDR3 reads CASSMGLNYEQYF. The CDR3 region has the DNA TGCGCCAGCAGCATGGGTCTAAACTACGAGCAGTACTTC.

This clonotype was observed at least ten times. CDR3 region: CASTSEGVGKNIQYF. The CDR3 nucleotides are TGTGCCAGCACCTCAGAGGGAGTCGGCAAAAACATTCAGTACTTC. The V gene is TRBV6-2 or TRBV6-3, the J gene TRBJ2-4, with TRBD2 as a possible D gene (5 bases). The V end was cut by 7 bases, the J end by 3 bases, with 16 bases between. This CDR3 is 15 amino acids long. Germline V gene sequence: CDR1 MNHEY, CDR2 SVGEGT.

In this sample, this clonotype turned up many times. CDR3 DNA: TGTGCCAGCAGTCCACCGGGACAGGGGAAAGCTTTCTTT. As protein: CASSPPGQGKAFF. The chain is built from TRBV12-3 or TRBV12-4 and TRBJ1-1; 10 nucleotides line up with TRBD1. The CDR3 sequence is 13 residues long. The V segment lost 5 bases and the J segment 9 bases; nucleotides outside the gene matches: 6.

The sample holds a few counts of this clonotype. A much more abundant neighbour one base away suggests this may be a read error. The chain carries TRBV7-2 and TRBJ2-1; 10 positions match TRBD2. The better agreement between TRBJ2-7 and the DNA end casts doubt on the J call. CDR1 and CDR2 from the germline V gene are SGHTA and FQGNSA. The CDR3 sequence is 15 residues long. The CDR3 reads CASIERGGTYNEQYF. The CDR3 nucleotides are TGTGCCAGCATCGAGCGGGGGGGTACCTACAATGAGCAGTACTTC.

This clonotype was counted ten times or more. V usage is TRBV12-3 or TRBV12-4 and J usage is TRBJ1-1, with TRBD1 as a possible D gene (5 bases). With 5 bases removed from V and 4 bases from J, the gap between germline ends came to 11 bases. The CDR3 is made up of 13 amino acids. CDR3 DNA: TGTGCCAGCAGTGCTGGCGGGACCACTGAAGCTTTCTTT. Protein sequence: CASSAGGTTEAFF.

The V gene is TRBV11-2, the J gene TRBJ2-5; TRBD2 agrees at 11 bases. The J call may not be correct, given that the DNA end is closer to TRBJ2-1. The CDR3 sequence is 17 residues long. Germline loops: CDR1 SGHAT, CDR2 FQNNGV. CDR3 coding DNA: TGTGCCAGCAGCTTAGTTAGCGGGGGGGCGTGGAAAGAGACCCAGTTCTTC. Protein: CASSLVSGGAWKETQFF.